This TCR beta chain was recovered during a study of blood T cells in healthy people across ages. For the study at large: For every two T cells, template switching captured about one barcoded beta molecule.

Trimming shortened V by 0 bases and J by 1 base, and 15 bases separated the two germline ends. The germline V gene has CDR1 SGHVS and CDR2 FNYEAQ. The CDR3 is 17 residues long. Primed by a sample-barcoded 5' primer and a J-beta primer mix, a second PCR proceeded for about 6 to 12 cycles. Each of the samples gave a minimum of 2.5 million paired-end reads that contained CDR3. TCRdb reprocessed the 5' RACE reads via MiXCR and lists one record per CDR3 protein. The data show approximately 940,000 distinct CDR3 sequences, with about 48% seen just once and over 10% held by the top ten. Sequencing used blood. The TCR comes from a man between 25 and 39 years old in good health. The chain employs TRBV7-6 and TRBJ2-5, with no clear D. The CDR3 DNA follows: TGTGCCAGCAGCTTAGCGTCGGCCCCTACATTCCAAGAGACCCAGTACTTC. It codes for CASSLASAPTFQETQYF.